This T cell receptor (beta chain) was identified during a study of blood T cells in healthy people across ages. General study results and limits: Long-lived and aged donors differed, with more naive CD4+ cells and higher diversity in the long-lived.

Concerning this clonotype: The antigen remains undetermined.

A second PCR of 7 to 11 cycles used a sample-barcoded 5' primer and a J-beta primer mix. With 12 random nucleotides, a template-switch adaptor tagged each individual cDNA molecule. A single record per CDR3 protein comes from TCRdb applying MiXCR to the 5' RACE reads. The profile covers roughly 680,000 distinct CDR3 sequences, with more than 45% appearing a single time and about 13% taken by the ten largest. Germline values: CDR1 LGHNA, CDR2 YNFKEQ. V lost 0 bases and J 6 bases, leaving 14 bases between the germline ends. CDR3 length equals 15 residues. The J gene is TRBJ1-2, the V gene TRBV4-2; D gene unclear. The receptor was isolated from a woman older than 75 in good health. The sequencing sample was made of blood. The CDR3 coding sequence is TGTGCCAGCAGCCAAGACGAAGGTCCTTCGGATGGCTACACCTTC. The encoded protein is CASSQDEGPSDGYTF.